The clone carrying this T cell receptor beta chain has ten or more counts. Then a second PCR, running roughly 7 to 11 cycles, was carried out with a sample-barcoded 5' primer and a J-beta primer mix. MiXCR, applied by TCRdb to the 5' RACE reads, yields one record per CDR3 protein. The sample has about 1.7 million distinct CDR3 sequences, roughly 27% seen once. The V gene lost 5 bases and the J gene lost 10 bases, with 12 bases spanning the gap. The CDR3 spans 12 residues. Per the germline V gene, CDR1 is SEHNR and CDR2 is FQNEAQ (reference sequence). The data derive from a study of blood T cells in healthy people across ages.

Sequencing was performed on blood. The clonotype was recovered from a woman aged 25-40 years in good health. The rearrangement uses TRBV7-9 and TRBJ1-5; D is ambiguous. This CDR3 is CASSPGIGPQHF. The CDR3 DNA sequence: TGTGCCAGCAGCCCGGGGATCGGACCCCAGCATTTT.